Presented here are 3 T cell receptor beta chains from one specimen sequenced in a study of T cell responses to AZD1222 COVID-19 vaccine. Clones were read by immunoSEQ multiplex PCR, and TCRdb kept only the in-frame ones, dropping some. The profile shows tens of thousands of clones, 89% of them singletons. Sequenced here: peripheral blood, sampled 28 days after the second AZD1222 dose. These receptors were collected from an adult who received the AZD1222 COVID-19 vaccine.

V gene TRBV6-5 combines with J gene TRBJ1-5; the D gene is possibly TRBD1 (6 bases). V lost 7 bases, J lost 4 bases, and 11 bases lay in between. Germline V gene lookup returns CDR1 MNHEY and CDR2 SVGAGI. This CDR3 has 13 residues. The CDR3 DNA sequence: TGTGCCAGCACAGGGGCCCTTAATCAGCCCCAGCATTTT. This gives the protein CASTGALNQPQHF.

The chain is built from TRBV30 and TRBJ2-7; possible D gene TRBD1, 6 bases. CDR1 and CDR2 from the germline V gene are GTSNPN and SVGIG (reference sequence). V lost 1 base, J lost 12 bases, and 13 bases lay in between. This CDR3 comprises 11 residues. CDR3 residues: CAWSGGGQLYV. The CDR3 bases are TGTGCCTGGAGTGGGGGCGGACAGCTGTACGTC.

This clone was counted once. The rearrangement joins TRBV6-2 or TRBV6-3 to TRBJ2-5, with unresolved D. The ends were cut back, 4 bases at V and 1 base at J, with 10 bases in the middle. CDR1 and CDR2 from the germline V gene are MNHEY and SVGEGT. There are 14 residues in the CDR3. The chain's CDR3 is CASSWLTAQETQYF. DNA of the CDR3: TGTGCCAGCAGTTGGCTCACGGCCCAAGAGACCCAGTACTTC.